The 5 T cell receptor beta chains presented below share a single source sample, sequenced in a study of CD8+CD57+ T cells in acquired aplastic anemia. The study profiled TCR beta VDJ and CDR3 using genomic DNA as template. TCRdb recomputed calls from the reads with MiXCR, one row per CDR3 protein. This sample has a few hundred thousand distinct CDR3 sequences, with around 49% found just once. Patients included in sequencing had previously demonstrated CD8+CD57+ cell expansion by flow cytometry. Specimen: sorted CD4+, CD8+, or CD8+CD57+ T cells (not recorded which) from PBMCs. These receptors were collected from a human donor with aplastic anemia.

In the case of this clonotype: A much larger clone differs by one base, so this may be a read error. J is TRBJ1-4 and V is TRBV5-4; D not resolved. The CDR3 runs 14 residues. CDR1 is SGHNT and CDR2 is YYREEE in the germline V gene (reference sequence). CDR3 DNA: TGTGCCAGCAGCCCGAGGGTGGCTAATGGAAAACTGTTTTTT. Residues: CASSPRVANGKLFF. The variable domain in full, with the rest retrieved from reference TRBV5-4 and TRBJ1-4, is ETGVTQSPTHLIKTRGQQVTLRCSSQSGHNTVSWYQQALGQGPQFIFQYYREEENGRGNFPPRFSGLQFPNYSSELNVNALELDDSALYLCASSPRVANGKLFFGSGTQLSVL.

This chain joins TRBV29-1 and TRBJ2-7; weak D call: TRBD1 (6 bases). CDR3 size: 14 residues. Germline values: CDR1 SQVTM, CDR2 ANQGSEA. V lost 0 bases and J lost 2, with 11 bases in between. In DNA, the CDR3 is TGCAGCGTTGAAGATCAGACAGGAGCCTACGAGCAGTACTTC. It codes for CSVEDQTGAYEQYF.

This clonotype has a count of ten or more. This CDR3 is CASRVAGGRNEQYF. CDR3 DNA: TGTGCCAGCAGGGTAGCGGGGGGGCGAAACGAGCAGTACTTC. The genes are TRBV6-6 and TRBJ2-7, with 11 bases identical to TRBD2. Germline V gene lookup returns CDR1 MNHNY and CDR2 SVGAGI (reference sequence). CDR3 size: 14 residues. The junction had 6 bases not matched to a gene; V was cut back by 6 bases and J by 5 bases.

Ten or more counts support this clonotype. The chain combines TRBV24-1 with TRBJ1-2; D gene uncertain. This CDR3 contains 14 residues. In germline, CDR1 is KGHDR, CDR2 SFDVKD. V lost 0 bases to trimming and J lost 2 bases, with 6 bases between them. This chain's CDR3 is CATSDLSRNYGYTF. CDR3 nucleotide sequence: TGTGCCACCAGTGATTTGTCCAGGAACTATGGCTACACCTTC.

This clonotype was recorded many times. The chain has TRBV14 and TRBJ2-2; D is unclear. The CDR3 has 14 residues. CDR1 and CDR2 from the germline V gene are SGHDN and FVKESK. Trimming pared 4 bases from V and 1 base from J, leaving 7 bases between. CDR3: CASSPGRNTGELFF. The DNA for the CDR3 is TGTGCCAGCAGCCCGGGCCGGAACACCGGGGAGCTGTTTTTT. Filled out from reference TRBV14 and TRBJ2-2, the complete variable domain reads EAGVTQFPSHSVIEKGQTVTLRCDPISGHDNLYWYRRVMGKEIKFLLHFVKESKQDESGMPNNRFLAERTGGTYSTLKVQPAELEDSGVYFCASSPGRNTGELFFGEGSRLTVL.